Sequencing of this T cell receptor beta chain was carried out in a study of cytomegalovirus exposure and HLA in healthy donors listed by TCRdb under 2017. Background for the entire study: The 670 or so repertoires of the first cohort and the approximately 110 validation repertoires were produced on the same platform, according to a later analysis. Besides the first cohort of approximately 710 subjects, a separate validation cohort made up of over a hundred different subjects was used. The aim of the study was to test whether cataloging public T cell receptors could identify signatures of past pathogen exposure. High-throughput TCR immunosequencing, statistical association of individual TCRs with disease status, and machine learning were combined to predict cytomegalovirus infection status.

V trim: 6 bases; J trim: 4 bases; unmatched bases: 11. Inclusive of the bounding cysteine and phenylalanine, the CDR3 is 16 residues long. Kept here is only the CDR3 DNA, which spans 48 bases and is read in frame from base 1. CDR1 and CDR2 are drawn from the germline V gene (reference sequence): LNHDA, SQIVND. With regard to this clone: Its target antigen remains unknown. Base-call qualities are not available, and no considerably larger clone is one nucleotide away.

Library generation was performed with the immunoSEQ multiplex PCR assay. Regarding the original processing steps: A statistical classification framework was built to diagnose cytomegalovirus status from the catalog of TCR beta chain sequences. TCRdb obtained this table from immuneACCESS and retained in-frame rearrangements with V and J assigned. These tables miss some clones; where compared with another copy, unresolved V genes account for less than half of the shortfall, and the remainder is unexplained. Clone size and the V and J calls come from that table; the DNA yielded D and trimming. The sample table shows more than 95,000 clones, and about 89% are seen once. The top ten hold 1.5% to 2% of the sample. The donors belonged to the validation cohort of around 120 subjects, which was separate from the roughly 700-subject first cohort. General findings and caveats noted by the study authors: A total of around 150 TCR beta chains were listed by the study as associated with cytomegalovirus. In vitro tests confirmed that a few of the cytomegalovirus-associated TCR beta chains recognize cytomegalovirus antigens. The classifier was reported to diagnose cytomegalovirus status with high specificity and sensitivity in both the original cohort and the validation cohort. It was suggested by the authors that the approach could potentially be generalized to other disease states and immunological phenotypes. The validation cohort had no HLA typing available for a later analysis, so co-occurrence within that cohort was assessed over all 120 repertoires. In a later analysis, TCRs clustered in the first cohort were found to also tend to co-occur in the roughly 120 validation repertoires, with 85% to 95% of cluster scores above 0. Across donors, most TCR sequences were observed very rarely, whereas some public TCRs were present in many individuals.

The clonotype originates from a woman aged 18-29 years in good health and CMV-seronegative. Recombination connected TRBV19 to TRBJ1-2; 10 middle bases align to TRBD1. The sample comprised PBMCs. CDR3 reads: CASRGGRQGATYGYTF. The DNA sequence follows: TGTGCCAGTAGGGGGGGCCGACAGGGGGCTACCTATGGCTACACCTTC. The full variable domain, with segments outside the CDR3 supplied by the reference TRBV19 and TRBJ1-2 proteins, appears as DGGITQSPKYLFRKEGQNVTLSCEQNLNHDAMYWYRQDPGQGLRLIYYSQIVNDFQKGDIAEGYSVSREKKESFPLTVTSAQKNPTAFYLCASRGGRQGATYGYTFGSGTRLTVV.